Below, 2 T cell receptor beta chains from the same sample are listed, as sequenced in a study of T cells in Graves' hyperthyroidism and ophthalmopathy. Amplification yielded TCR beta CDR3 regions, with RNA transcripts as the source. The TCR CDR3 first-round RT-PCR relied on the HTBI primer set. TCRdb re-called the multiplex PCR reads through MiXCR, storing one row per CDR3 protein. The data contain approximately 410,000 distinct CDR3 sequences, roughly an eighth of them seen just once; the ten biggest clones take up less than 6.5%. Sequencing was performed on blood. All receptors come from a woman aged 18-30 years with Graves' hyperthyroidism.

The table lists this clonotype with many counts. The chain links TRBV7-8 to TRBJ2-7, with D unresolved. V gave up 5 bases and J gave up 5 bases, with 25 bases separating them. The CDR3 has 17 residues. In germline, CDR1 is SGHVS, CDR2 FQNEAQ. In nucleotides, the CDR3 is TGTGCCAGCAGCCCCAGTGGCGGTGTTACCCGAATCGACGAGCAGTACTTC. Protein: CASSPSGGVTRIDEQYF.

Notes on this clonotype: This may be a read error, as it is one base from a much larger clone. The V gene is TRBV30, the J gene TRBJ1-1; D is ambiguous. Looked up from germline, CDR1 is GTSNPN and CDR2 is SVGIG (reference sequence). V was cut by 1 base and J by 3 bases, with 21 bases left in between. The CDR3 sequence is 17 residues long. The CDR3 reads CAWSGGTRDLVDTEAFF. CDR3 nucleotide sequence: TGTGCCTGGAGTGGGGGAACCCGGGATTTGGTTGACACTGAAGCTTTCTTT.